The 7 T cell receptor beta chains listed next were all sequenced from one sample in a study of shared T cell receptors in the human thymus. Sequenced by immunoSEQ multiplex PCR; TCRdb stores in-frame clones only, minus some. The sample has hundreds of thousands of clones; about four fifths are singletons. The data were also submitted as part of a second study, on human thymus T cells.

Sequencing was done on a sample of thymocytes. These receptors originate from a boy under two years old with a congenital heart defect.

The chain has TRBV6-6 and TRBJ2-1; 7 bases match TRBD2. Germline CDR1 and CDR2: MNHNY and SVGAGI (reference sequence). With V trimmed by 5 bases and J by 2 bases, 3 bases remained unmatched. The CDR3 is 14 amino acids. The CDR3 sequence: CASSASGAYNEQFF. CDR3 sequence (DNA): TGTGCCAGCAGTGCTAGCGGTGCCTACAATGAGCAGTTCTTC.

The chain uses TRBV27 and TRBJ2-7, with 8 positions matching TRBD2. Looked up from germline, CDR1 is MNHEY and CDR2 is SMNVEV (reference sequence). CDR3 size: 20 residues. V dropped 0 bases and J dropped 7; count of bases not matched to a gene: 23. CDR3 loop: CASSLSGHNPHHGRVGEQYF. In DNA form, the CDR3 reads TGTGCCAGCAGTTTATCTGGACACAACCCTCATCACGGGAGGGTGGGAGAGCAGTACTTC.

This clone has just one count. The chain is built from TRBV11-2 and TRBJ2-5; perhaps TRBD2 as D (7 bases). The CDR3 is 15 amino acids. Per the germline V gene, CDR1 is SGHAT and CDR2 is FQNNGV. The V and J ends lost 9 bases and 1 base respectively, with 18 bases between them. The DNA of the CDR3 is TGTGCCAGTTCTCGGGGGGCCGTAATCCAAGAGACCCAGTACTTC. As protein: CASSRGAVIQETQYF. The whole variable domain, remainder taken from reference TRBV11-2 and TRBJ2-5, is EAGVAQSPRYKIIEKRQSVAFWCNPISGHATLYWYQQILGQGPKLLIQFQNNGVVDDSQLPKDRFSAERLKGVDSTLKIQPAKLEDSAVYLCASSRGAVIQETQYFGPGTRLLVL.

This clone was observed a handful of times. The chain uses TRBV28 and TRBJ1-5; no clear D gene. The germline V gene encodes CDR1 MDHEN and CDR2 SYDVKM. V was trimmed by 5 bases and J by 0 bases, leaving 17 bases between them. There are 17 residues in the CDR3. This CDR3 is CASSTGVVVDSNQPQHF. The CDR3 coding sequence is TGTGCCAGCAGTACCGGGGTAGTGGTGGATAGCAATCAGCCCCAGCATTTT.

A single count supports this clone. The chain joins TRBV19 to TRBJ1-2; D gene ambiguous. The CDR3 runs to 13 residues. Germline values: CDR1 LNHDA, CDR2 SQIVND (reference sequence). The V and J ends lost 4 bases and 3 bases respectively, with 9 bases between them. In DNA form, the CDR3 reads TGTGCCAGTAGTAGGGGAGGGTACTATGGCTACACCTTC. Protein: CASSRGGYYGYTF.

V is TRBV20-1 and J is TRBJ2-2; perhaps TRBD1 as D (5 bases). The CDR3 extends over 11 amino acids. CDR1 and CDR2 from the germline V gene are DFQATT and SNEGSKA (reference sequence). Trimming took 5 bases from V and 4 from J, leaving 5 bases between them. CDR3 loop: CSAGATGELFF. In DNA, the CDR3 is TGCAGTGCTGGGGCCACCGGGGAGCTGTTTTTT.

The CDR3 loop reads CASSQDLDLPSSYQETQYF. The CDR3 DNA sequence: TGTGCCAGCAGCCAAGACCTAGATCTGCCGTCCTCTTACCAAGAGACCCAGTACTTC. The rearrangement joins TRBV14 to TRBJ2-5; D is unclear. This CDR3 has 19 amino acids. V was trimmed by 0 bases and J by 0 bases, leaving 20 bases between them. Germline CDR1 reads SGHDN; CDR2 reads FVKESK.